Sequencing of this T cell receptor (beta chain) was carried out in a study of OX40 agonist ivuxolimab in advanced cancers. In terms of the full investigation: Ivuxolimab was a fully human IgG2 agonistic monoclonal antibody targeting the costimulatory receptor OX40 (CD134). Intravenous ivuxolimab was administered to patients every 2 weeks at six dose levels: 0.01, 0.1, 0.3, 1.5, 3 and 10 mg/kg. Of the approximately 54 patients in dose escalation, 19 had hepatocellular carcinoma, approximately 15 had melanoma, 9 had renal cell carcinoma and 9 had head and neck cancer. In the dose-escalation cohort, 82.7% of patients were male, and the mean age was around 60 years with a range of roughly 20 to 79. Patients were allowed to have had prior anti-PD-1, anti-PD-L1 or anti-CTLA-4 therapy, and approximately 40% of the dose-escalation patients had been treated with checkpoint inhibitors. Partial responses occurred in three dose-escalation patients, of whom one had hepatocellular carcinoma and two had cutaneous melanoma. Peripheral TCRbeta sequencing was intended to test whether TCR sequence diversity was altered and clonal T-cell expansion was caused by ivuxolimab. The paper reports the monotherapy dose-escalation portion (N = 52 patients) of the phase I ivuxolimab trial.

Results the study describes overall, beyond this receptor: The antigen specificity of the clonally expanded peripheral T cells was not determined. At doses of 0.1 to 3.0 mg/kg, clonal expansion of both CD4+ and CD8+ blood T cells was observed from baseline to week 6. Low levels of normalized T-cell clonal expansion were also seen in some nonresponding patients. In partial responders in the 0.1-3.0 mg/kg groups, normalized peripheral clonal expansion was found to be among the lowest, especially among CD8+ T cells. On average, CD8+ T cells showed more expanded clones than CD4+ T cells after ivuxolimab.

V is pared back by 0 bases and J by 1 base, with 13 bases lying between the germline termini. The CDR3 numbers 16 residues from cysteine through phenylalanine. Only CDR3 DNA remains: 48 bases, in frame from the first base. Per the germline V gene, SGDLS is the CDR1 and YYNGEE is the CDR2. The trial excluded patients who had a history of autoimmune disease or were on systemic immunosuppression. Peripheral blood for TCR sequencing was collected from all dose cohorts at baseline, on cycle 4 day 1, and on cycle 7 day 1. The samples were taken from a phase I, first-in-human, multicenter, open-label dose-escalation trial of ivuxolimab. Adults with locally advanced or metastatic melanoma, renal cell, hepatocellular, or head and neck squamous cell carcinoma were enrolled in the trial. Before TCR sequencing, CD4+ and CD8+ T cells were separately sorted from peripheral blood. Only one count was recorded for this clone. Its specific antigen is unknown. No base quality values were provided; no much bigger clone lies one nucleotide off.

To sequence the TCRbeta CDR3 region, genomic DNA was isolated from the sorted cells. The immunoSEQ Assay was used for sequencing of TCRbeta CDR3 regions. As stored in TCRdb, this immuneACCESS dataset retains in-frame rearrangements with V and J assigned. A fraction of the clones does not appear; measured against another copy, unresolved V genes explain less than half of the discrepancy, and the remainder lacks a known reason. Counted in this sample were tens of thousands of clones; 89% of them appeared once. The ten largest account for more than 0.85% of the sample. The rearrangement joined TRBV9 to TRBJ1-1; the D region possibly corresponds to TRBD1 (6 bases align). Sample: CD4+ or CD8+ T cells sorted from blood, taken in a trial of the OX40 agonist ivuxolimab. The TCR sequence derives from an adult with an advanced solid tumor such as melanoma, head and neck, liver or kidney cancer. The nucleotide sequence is TGTGCCAGCAGCGTAGCGGCAGGGGCAACGAACACTGAAGCTTTCTTT. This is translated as CASSVAAGATNTEAFF. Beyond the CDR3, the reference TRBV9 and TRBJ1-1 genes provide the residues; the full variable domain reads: DSGVTQTPKHLITATGQRVTLRCSPRSGDLSVYWYQQSLDQGLQFLIQYYNGEERAKGNILERFSAQQFPDLHSELNLSSLELGDSALYFCASSVAAGATNTEAFFGQGTRLTVV.